Shown below are 5 T cell receptor beta chains from a single sample sequenced in a study of T cell repertoires in cytomegalovirus infection. These receptors are not linked to any known antigen. TCRdb used MiXCR to reprocess the reads, holding one entry per CDR3 protein. Of about half a million distinct CDR3 sequences detected, 40% to 50% appear once; the ten largest clones hold roughly two fifths. The specimen was cultured PBMCs, collected from culture after CMV antigen stimulation. The receptors stem from a human donor in good health (CMV status not recorded). Some clones in this sample may be carry-over from other donors' samples.

This clonotype was seen a few times. J is TRBJ1-1 and V is TRBV4-3, with D unresolved. With 0 bases removed from V and 1 base from J, the gap between germline ends came to 12 bases. This CDR3 has 16 amino acids. Germline assignment: CDR1 LGHNA and CDR2 YSLEER. The DNA of the CDR3 is TGCGCCAGCAGCCAAGATCCTTCGCCGTCGAACACTGAAGCTTTCTTT. As protein: CASSQDPSPSNTEAFF.

This clonotype turned up a few times. The CDR3 spells CASPQGRSGELFF. In DNA form, the CDR3 reads TGTGCCAGTCCCCAGGGGCGCTCCGGGGAGCTGTTTTTT. The chain couples TRBV3-1 to TRBJ2-2; maybe TRBD1 (6 bases). The CDR3 has 13 residues. V was cut by 9 bases and J by 6 bases, with 14 bases left in between. CDR1 and CDR2 from the germline V gene are LGHDT and YNNKEL (reference sequence).

This chain connects TRBV7-7 to TRBJ2-2; D is unclear. Germline lookup yields CDR1 SSHAT and CDR2 FNYEAQ (reference sequence). This CDR3 has 14 residues. The germline V and J ends were trimmed by 5 bases and 2 bases, with 9 bases remaining between them. CDR3 protein: CASSATTNTGELFF. CDR3 DNA: TGTGCCAGCAGCGCCACGACTAACACCGGGGAGCTGTTTTTT.

The chain is built from TRBV7-9 and TRBJ1-1, with D tentatively TRBD1 (6 bases). There are 14 residues in the CDR3. With 4 bases removed from V and 7 bases from J, the gap between germline ends came to 16 bases. The germline CDR1 and CDR2 sequences are SEHNR and FQNEAQ (reference sequence). The CDR3, as DNA: TGTGCCAGCAGCTATGAACAGGGTTCAGATGAAGCTTTCTTT. Amino acid sequence: CASSYEQGSDEAFF.

This sequence joins TRBV7-6 and TRBJ1-2; D is unresolved. V lost 5 bases and J 4 bases, leaving 11 bases between the germline ends. CDR3 size: 13 residues. CDR1 SGHVS and CDR2 FNYEAQ come from the germline V gene. The CDR3 coding sequence is TGTGCCAGCAGCCTCTGGGCAGCCTATGGCTACACCTTC. Translation gives CASSLWAAYGYTF.